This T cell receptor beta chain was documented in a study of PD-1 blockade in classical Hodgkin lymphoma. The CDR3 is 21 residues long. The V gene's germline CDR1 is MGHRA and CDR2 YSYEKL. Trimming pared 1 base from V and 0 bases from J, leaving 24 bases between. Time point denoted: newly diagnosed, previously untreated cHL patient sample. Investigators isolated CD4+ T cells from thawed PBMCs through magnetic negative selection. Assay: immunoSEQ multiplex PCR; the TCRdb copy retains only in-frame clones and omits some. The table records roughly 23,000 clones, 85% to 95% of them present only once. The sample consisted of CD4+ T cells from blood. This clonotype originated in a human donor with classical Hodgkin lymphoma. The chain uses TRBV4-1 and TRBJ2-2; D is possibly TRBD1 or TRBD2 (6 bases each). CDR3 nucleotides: TGCGCCAGCAGCCAAGCCCGGGGGCCTAGACCCGGCCTTACGAACACCGGGGAGCTGTTTTTT. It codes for CASSQARGPRPGLTNTGELFF.